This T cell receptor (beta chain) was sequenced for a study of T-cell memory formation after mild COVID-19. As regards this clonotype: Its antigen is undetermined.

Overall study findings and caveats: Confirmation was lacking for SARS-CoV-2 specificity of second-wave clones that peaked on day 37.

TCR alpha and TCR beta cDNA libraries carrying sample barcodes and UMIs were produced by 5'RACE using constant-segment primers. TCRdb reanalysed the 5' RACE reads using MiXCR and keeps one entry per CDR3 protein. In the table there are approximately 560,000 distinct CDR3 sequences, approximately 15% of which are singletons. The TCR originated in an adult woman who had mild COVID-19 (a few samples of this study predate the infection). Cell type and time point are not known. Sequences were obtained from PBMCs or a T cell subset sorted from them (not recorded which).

The CDR3 nucleotides read TGTGCCAGCAGTTACCGGCAGGCCCCCTCTGGGGCCAACGTCCTGACTTTC. Its protein is CASSYRQAPSGANVLTF. The chain joins TRBV6-5 to TRBJ2-6; D unresolved. The CDR3 runs to 17 residues. The ends were cut back, 2 bases at V and 0 bases at J, with 11 bases in the middle. CDR1 is MNHEY, CDR2 SVGAGI, per germline.